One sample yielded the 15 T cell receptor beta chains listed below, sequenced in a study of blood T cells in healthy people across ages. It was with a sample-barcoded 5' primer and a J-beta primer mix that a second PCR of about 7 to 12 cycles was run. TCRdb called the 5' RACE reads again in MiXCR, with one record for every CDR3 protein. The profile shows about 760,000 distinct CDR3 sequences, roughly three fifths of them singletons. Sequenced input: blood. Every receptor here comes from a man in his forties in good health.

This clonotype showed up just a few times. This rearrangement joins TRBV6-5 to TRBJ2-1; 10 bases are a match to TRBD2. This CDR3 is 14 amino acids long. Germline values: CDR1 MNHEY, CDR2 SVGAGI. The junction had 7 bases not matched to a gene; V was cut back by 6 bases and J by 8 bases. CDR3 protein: CASRGLAGVHEQFF. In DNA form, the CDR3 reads TGTGCCAGCAGAGGGCTAGCGGGAGTCCATGAGCAGTTCTTC.

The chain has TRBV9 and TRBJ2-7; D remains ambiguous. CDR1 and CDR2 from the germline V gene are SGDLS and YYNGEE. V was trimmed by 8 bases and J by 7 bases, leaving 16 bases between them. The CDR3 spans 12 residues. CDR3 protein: CASSDRAVEQYF. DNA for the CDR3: TGTGCCAGTTCAGACCGGGCCGTTGAGCAGTACTTC.

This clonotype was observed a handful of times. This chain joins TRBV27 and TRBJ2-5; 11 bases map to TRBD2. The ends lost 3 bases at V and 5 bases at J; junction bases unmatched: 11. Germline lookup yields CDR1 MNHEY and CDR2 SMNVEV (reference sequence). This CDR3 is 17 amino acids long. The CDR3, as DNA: TGTGCCAGCAGTTTCGGCGCACTAGCGGGAGCAGGGGAGACCCAGTACTTC. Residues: CASSFGALAGAGETQYF.

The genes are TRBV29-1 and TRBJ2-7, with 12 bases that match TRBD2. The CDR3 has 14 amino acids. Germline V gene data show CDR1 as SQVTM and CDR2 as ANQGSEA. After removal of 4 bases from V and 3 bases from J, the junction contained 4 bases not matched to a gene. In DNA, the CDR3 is TGCAGCGTTGGACTAGCGGGAGTGATCTACGAGCAGTACTTC. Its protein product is CSVGLAGVIYEQYF.

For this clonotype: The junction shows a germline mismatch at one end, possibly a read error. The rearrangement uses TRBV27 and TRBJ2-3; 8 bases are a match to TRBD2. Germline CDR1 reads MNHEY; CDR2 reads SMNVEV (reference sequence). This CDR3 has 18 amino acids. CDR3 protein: CASSGGDNGWSSTDTQYF. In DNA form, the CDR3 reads TGCGCCAGCTCCGGGGGGGACAATGGTTGGAGTAGCACAGATACGCAGTATTTT.

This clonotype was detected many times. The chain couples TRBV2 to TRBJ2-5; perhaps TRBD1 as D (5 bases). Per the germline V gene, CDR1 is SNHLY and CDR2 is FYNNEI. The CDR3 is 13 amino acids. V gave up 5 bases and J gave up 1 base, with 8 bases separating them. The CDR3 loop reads CASSRQRQETQYF. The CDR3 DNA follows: TGTGCCAGCAGTAGACAGCGCCAAGAGACCCAGTACTTC.

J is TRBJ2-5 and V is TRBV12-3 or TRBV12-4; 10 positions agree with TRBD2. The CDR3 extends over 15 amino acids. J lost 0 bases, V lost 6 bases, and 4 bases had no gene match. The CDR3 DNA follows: TGTGCCAGCAGCTATAGCGGGGGGAACCAAGAGACCCAGTACTTC. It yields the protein CASSYSGGNQETQYF.

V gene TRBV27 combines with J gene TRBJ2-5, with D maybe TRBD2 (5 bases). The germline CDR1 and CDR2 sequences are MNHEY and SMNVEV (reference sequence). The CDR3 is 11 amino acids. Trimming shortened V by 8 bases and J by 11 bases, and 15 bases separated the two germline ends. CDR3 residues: CASGIGWEQYF. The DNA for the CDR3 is TGTGCCAGCGGGATTGGTTGGGAGCAGTACTTC.

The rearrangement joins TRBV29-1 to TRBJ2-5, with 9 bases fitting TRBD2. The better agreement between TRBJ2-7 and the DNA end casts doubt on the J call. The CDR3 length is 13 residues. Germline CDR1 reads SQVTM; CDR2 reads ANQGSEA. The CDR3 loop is CSVESGRTNEQYF. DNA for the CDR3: TGCAGCGTTGAAAGCGGGAGGACAAACGAGCAGTACTTC.

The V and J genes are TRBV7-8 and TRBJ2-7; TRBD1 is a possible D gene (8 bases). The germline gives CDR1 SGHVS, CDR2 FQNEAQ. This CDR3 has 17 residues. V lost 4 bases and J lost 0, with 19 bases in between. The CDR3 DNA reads TGTGCCAGCAGCTCAACAACAGGGGGGGGCATCTCCTACGAGCAGTACTTC. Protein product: CASSSTTGGGISYEQYF.

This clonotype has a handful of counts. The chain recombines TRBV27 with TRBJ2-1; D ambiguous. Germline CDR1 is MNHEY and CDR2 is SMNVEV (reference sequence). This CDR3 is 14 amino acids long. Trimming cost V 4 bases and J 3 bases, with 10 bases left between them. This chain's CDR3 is CASSSARLYNEQFF. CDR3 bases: TGTGCCAGCAGTTCGGCTAGACTCTACAATGAGCAGTTCTTC.

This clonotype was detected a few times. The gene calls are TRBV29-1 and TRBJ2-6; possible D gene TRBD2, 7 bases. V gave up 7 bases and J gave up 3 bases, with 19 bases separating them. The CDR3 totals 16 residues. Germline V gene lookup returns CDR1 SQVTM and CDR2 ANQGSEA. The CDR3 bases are TGCAGCGCGATCGGGGGGCGCTTCGGTGGGGCCAACGTCCTGACTTTC. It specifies CSAIGGRFGGANVLTF.

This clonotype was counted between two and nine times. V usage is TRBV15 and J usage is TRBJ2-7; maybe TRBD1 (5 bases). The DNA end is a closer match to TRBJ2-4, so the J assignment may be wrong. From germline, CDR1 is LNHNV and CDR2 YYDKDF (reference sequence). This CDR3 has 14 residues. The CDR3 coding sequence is TGTGCCACCAGCAGCTCAGGGTCAGAAAACATTCAGTACTTC. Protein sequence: CATSSSGSENIQYF.

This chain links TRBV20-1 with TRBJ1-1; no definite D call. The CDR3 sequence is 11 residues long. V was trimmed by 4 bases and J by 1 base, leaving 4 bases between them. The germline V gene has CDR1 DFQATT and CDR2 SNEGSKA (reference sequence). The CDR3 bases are TGCAGTGCTATACAGAACACTGAAGCTTTCTTT. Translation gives CSAIQNTEAFF.

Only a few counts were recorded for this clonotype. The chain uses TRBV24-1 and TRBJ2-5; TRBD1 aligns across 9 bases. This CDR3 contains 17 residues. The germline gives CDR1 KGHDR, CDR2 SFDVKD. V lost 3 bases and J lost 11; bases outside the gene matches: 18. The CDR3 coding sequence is TGTGCCACCAGTGATCCACCTCCGGGACAGGGATCCAATGAGCAGTACTTC. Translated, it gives CATSDPPPGQGSNEQYF.